The subject of this entry is one T cell receptor (beta chain). This sample is part of a study of technical replicates of blood from several donors. Germline CDR1 and CDR2: MNHEY and SMNVEV (reference sequence). V lost 2 bases to trimming and J lost 2 bases, with 10 bases between them. The CDR3 runs 15 residues. Profiling relied on immunoSEQ multiplex PCR, and the TCRdb table lists in-frame clones only, not all of them. The top ten clones hold 0.2% to 0.3% of a sample with about 93,000 clones, approximately 95% of them seen once. The sequencing sample was made of T cells isolated from PBMCs. V usage is TRBV27 and J usage is TRBJ2-1; D may be TRBD2 (6 bases). The TCR sequence derives from a human donor in good health. The CDR3 region has the DNA TGTGCCAGCAGTTTACAACTAGCACCCTACAATGAGCAGTTCTTC. Translating gives CASSLQLAPYNEQFF.